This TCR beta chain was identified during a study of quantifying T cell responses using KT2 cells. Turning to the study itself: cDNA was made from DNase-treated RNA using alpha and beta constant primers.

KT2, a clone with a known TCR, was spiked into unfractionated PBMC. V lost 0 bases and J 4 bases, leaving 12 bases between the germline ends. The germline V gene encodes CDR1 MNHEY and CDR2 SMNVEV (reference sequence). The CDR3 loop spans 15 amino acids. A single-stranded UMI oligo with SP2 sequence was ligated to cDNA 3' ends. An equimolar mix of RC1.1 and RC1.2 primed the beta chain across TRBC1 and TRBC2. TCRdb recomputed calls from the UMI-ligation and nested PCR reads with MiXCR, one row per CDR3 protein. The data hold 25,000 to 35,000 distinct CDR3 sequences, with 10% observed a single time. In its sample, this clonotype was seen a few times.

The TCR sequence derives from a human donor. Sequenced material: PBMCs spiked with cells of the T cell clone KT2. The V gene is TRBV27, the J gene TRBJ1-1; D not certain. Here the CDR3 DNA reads TGTGCCAGCAGTTTATCTACGGGGTTGGGCACTGAAGCTTTCTTT. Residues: CASSLSTGLGTEAFF.